The clone carrying this TCR beta chain was counted between two and nine times. What it recognizes is unknown. The CDR3 runs 15 residues. The assay was immunoSEQ multiplex PCR, and TCRdb's table has in-frame clones only and misses some. This sample has around 160,000 clones, with around 88% found just once. This sample is drawn from a study of T cell responses to AZD1222 COVID-19 vaccine. The overall study: Second doses at about 4 or about 12 weeks were pooled. Study observations and caveats: Baseline seropositivity characterized only a handful of AZD1222 recipients. At 160-218 and 743-854, vaccine-associated CD4 TCRs were dominant, and they spanned spike. A mostly white British donor set with more females was recruited, and clonal diversity was possibly underestimated.

Specimen: peripheral blood, collected on day 0 of AZD1222 vaccination. V usage is TRBV21-1 and J usage is TRBJ1-4. TRBV21-1 is an annotated pseudogene. The clonotype originates from an adult in good health. CDR3 coding DNA: TGTGCCAGCAGCAAAACTTACAAGGCCCGTGAAAAACTGTTTTTT. It translates to CASSKTYKAREKLFF.